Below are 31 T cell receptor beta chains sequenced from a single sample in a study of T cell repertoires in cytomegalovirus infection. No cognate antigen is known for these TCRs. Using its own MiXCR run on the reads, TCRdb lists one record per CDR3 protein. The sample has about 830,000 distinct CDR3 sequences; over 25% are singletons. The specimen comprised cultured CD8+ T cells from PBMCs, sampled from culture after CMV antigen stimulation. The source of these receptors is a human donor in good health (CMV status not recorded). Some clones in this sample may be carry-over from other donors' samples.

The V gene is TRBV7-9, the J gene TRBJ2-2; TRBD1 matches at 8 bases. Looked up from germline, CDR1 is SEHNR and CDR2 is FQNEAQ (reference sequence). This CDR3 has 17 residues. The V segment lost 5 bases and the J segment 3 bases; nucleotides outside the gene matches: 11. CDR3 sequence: CASSTPTGAGDTGELFF. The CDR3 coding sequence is TGTGCCAGCAGCACCCCGACAGGGGCCGGGGACACCGGGGAGCTGTTTTTT.

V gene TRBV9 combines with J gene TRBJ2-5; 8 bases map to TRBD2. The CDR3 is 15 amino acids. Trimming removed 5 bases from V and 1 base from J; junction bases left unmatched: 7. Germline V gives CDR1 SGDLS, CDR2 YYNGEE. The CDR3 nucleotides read TGTGCCAGCAGTACTGGGCGGGGGGTCCAAGAGACCCAGTACTTC. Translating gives CASSTGRGVQETQYF.

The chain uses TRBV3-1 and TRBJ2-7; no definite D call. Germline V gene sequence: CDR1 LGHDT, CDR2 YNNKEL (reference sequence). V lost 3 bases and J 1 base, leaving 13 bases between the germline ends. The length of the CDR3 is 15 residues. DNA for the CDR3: TGTGCCAGCAGCCAGTTCGGATTACTATCCTACGAGCAGTACTTC. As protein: CASSQFGLLSYEQYF.

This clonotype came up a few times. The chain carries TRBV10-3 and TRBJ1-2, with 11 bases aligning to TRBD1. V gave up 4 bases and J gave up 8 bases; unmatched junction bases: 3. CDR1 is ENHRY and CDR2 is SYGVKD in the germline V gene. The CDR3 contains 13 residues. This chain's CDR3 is CAISGTGGDGYTF. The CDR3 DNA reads TGTGCCATCAGTGGGACAGGGGGCGACGGCTACACCTTC.

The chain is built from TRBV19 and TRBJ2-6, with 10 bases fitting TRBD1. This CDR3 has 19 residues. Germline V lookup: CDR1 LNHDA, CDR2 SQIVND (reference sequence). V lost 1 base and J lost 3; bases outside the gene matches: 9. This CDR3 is CASSIARTGGIFGANVLTF. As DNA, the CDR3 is TGTGCCAGTAGTATAGCCCGGACAGGGGGGATCTTTGGGGCCAACGTCCTGACTTTC.

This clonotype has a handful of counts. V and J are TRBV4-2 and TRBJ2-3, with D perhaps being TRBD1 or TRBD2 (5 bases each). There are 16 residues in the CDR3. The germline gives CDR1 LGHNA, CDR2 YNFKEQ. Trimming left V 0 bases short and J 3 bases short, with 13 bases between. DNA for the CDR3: TGTGCCAGCAGCCAAGACGAGGGGCGAGGGACAGATACGCAGTATTTT. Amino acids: CASSQDEGRGTDTQYF.

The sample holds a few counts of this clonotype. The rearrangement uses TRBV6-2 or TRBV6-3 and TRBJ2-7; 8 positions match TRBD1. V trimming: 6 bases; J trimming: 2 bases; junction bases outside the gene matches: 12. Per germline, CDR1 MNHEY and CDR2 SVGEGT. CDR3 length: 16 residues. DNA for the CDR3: TGTGCCAGCAGCCCCTTGGCGACAGGGGAACCCTACGAGCAGTACGTC. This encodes CASSPLATGEPYEQYV.

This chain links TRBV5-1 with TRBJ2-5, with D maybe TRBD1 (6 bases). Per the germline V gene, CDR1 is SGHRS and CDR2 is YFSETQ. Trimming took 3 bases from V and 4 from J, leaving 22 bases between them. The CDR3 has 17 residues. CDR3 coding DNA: TGCGCCAGCAGCTCACTTGTACCAGGGGAAAAGGTAGAGACCCAGTACTTC. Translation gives CASSSLVPGEKVETQYF.

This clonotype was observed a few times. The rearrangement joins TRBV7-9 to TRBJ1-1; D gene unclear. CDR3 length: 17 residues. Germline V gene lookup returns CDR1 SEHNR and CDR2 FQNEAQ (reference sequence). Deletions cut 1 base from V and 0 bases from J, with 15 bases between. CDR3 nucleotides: TGTGCCAGCAGCTTAGTCTGGTTGGGCCGGATGAACACTGAAGCTTTCTTT. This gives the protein CASSLVWLGRMNTEAFF.

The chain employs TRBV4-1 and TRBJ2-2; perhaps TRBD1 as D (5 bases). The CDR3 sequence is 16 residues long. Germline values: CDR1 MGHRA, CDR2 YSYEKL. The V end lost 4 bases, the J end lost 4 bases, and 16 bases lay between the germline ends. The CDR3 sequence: CASSRIWGASTGELFF. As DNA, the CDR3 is TGCGCCAGCAGCCGAATATGGGGCGCAAGCACCGGGGAGCTGTTTTTT.

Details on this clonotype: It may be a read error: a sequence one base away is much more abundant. This CDR3 reads CASSLSAHTEAFF. The DNA of the CDR3 is TGTGCCAGCAGTTTATCCGCGCACACTGAAGCTTTCTTT. This chain uses TRBV28 with TRBJ1-1; no reliable D call. CDR1 MDHEN and CDR2 SYDVKM come from the germline V gene. V lost 1 base and J lost 3, with 6 bases in between. The CDR3 runs to 13 residues.

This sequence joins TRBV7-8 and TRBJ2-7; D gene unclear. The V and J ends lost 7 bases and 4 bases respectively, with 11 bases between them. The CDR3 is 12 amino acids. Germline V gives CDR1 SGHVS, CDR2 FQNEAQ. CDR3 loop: CASTYREYEQYF. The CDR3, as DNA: TGTGCCAGCACCTACCGCGAGTACGAGCAGTACTTC.

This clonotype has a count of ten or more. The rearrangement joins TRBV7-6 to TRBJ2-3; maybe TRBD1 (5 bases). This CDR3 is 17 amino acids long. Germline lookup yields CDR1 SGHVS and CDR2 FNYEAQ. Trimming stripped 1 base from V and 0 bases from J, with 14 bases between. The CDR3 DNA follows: TGTGCCAGCAGCTTAGTTGTACAGGAGCCTAGCACAGATACGCAGTATTTT. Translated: CASSLVVQEPSTDTQYF. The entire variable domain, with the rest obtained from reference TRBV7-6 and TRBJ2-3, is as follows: GAGVSQSPRYKVTKRGQDVALRCDPISGHVSLYWYRQALGQGPEFLTYFNYEAQQDKSGLPNDRFSAERPEGSISTLTIQRTEQRDSAMYRCASSLVVQEPSTDTQYFGPGTRLTVL.

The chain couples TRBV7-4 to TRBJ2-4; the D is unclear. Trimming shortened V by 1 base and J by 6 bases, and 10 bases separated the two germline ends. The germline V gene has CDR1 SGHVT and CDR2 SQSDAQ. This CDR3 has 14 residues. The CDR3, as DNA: TGTGCCAGCAGCTTAGGTGGGTCGCTAAACATTCAGTACTTC. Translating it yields CASSLGGSLNIQYF. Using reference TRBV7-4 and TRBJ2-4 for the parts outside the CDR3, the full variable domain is GAGVSQSPRYKVAKRGRDVALRCDSISGHVTLYWYRQTLGQGSEVLTYSQSDAQRDKSGRPSGRFSAERPERSVSTLKIQRTEQGDSAVYLCASSLGGSLNIQYFGAGTRLSVL.

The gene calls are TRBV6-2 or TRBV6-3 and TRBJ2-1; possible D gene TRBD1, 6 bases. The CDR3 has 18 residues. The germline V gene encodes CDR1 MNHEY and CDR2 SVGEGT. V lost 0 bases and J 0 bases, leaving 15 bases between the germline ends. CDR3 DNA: TGTGCCAGCAGTTACTCGAGGCAGGGGCTGAGCTCCTACAATGAGCAGTTCTTC. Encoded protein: CASSYSRQGLSSYNEQFF.

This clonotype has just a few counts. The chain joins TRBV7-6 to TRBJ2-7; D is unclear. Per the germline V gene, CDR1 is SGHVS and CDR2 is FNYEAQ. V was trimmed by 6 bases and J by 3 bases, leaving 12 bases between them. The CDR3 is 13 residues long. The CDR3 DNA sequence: TGTGCCAGCAGTTACGGCGAATACTACGAGCAGTACTTC. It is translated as CASSYGEYYEQYF. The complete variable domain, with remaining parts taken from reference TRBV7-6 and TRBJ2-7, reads GAGVSQSPRYKVTKRGQDVALRCDPISGHVSLYWYRQALGQGPEFLTYFNYEAQQDKSGLPNDRFSAERPEGSISTLTIQRTEQRDSAMYRCASSYGEYYEQYFGPGTRLTVT.

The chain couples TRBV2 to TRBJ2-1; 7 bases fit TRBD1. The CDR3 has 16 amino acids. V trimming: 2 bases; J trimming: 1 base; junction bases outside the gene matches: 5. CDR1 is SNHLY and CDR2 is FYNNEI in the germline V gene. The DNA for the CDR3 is TGTGCCAGCAGTGAATGGGACAGCCGTTCCTACAATGAGCAGTTCTTC. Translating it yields CASSEWDSRSYNEQFF.

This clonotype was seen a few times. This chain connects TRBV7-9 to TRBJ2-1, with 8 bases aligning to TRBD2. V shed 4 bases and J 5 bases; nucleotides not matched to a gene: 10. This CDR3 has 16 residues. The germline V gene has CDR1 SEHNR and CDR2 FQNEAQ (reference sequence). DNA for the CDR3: TGTGCCAGCAGCTCCCTTCCGAGCGGGGGTGACAATGAGCAGTTCTTC. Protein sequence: CASSSLPSGGDNEQFF.

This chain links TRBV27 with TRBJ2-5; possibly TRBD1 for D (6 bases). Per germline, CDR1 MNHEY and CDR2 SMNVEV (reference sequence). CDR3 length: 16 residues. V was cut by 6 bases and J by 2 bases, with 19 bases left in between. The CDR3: CASSSLKRDNQETQYF. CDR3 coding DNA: TGTGCCAGCAGCTCCCTTAAACGGGACAATCAAGAGACCCAGTACTTC.

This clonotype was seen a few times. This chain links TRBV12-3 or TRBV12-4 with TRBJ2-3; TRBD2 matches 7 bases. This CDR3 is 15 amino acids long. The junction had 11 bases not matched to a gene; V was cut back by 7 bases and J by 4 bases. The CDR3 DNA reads TGTGCCAGCACCCCCGGGGGAGGGTATTCAGATACGCAGTATTTT. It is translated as CASTPGGGYSDTQYF.

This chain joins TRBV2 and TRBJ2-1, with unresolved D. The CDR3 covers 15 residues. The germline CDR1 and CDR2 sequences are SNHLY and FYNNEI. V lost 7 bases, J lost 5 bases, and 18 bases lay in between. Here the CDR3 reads CASTFGRQAHNEQFF. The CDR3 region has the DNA TGTGCCAGCACCTTCGGTAGGCAGGCCCACAATGAGCAGTTCTTC.

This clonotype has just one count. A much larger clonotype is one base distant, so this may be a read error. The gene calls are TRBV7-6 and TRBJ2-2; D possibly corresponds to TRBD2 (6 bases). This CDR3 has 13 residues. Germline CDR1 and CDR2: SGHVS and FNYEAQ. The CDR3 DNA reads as TGTACCAGCACCCACGGGGGAACCGGGGAGCTGTTTTTT. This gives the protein CTSTHGGTGELFF.

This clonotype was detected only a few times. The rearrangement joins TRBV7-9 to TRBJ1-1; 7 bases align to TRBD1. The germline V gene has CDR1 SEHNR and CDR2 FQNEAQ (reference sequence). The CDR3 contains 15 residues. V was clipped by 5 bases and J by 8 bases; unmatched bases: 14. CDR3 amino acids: CASSHSRRGGAEAFF. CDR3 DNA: TGTGCCAGCAGCCATTCTCGGAGAGGGGGCGCAGAAGCTTTCTTT. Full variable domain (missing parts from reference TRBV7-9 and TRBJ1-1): DTGVSQNPRHKITKRGQNVTFRCDPISEHNRLYWYRQTLGQGPEFLTYFQNEAQLEKSRLLSDRFSAERPKGSFSTLEIQRTEQGDSAMYLCASSHSRRGGAEAFFGQGTRLTVV.

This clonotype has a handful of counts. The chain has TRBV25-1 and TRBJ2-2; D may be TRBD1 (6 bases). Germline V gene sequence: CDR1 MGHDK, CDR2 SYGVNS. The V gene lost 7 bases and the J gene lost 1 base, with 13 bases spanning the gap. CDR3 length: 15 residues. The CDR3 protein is CASTPAGVNTGELFF. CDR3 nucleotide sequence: TGTGCCAGCACCCCCGCAGGGGTGAACACCGGGGAGCTGTTTTTT.

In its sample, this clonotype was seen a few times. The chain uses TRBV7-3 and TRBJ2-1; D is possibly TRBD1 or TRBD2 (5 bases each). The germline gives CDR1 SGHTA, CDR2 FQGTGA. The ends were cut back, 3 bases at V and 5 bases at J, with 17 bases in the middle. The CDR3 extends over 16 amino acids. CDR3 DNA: TGTGCCAGCAGCTTTGGGACGGATGGAAATAACAATGAGCAGTTCTTC. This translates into CASSFGTDGNNNEQFF.

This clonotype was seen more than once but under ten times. CDR3 nucleotide sequence: TGTGCCAGCAGCTTTCTCGAGGGGGACACTGAAGCTTTCTTT. Protein: CASSFLEGDTEAFF. The genes are TRBV5-4 and TRBJ1-1, with TRBD1 as a possible D gene (6 bases). Germline values: CDR1 SGHNT, CDR2 YYREEE (reference sequence). The CDR3 covers 14 residues. The germline V and J ends were trimmed by 2 bases and 3 bases, with 11 bases remaining between them.

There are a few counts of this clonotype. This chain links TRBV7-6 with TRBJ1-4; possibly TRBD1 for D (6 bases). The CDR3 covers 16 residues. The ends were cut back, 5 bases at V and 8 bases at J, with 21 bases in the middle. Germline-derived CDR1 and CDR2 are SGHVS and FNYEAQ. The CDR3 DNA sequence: TGTGCCAGCAGCATACAACCGGGACACCGTTACGAAAAACTGTTTTTT. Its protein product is CASSIQPGHRYEKLFF.

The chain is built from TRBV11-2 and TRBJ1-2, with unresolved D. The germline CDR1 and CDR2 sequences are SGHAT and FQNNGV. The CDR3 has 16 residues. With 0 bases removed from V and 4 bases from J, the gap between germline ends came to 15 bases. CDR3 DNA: TGTGCCAGCAGCTTAGATGATCGAACCCGAAGCTATGGCTACACCTTC. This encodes CASSLDDRTRSYGYTF. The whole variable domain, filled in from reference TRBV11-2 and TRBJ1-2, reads EAGVAQSPRYKIIEKRQSVAFWCNPISGHATLYWYQQILGQGPKLLIQFQNNGVVDDSQLPKDRFSAERLKGVDSTLKIQPAKLEDSAVYLCASSLDDRTRSYGYTFGSGTRLTVV.

CDR3 coding DNA: TGCAGCGTTTGGCTCGGGACAGGGAATGGCTACACCTTC. This sequence encodes CSVWLGTGNGYTF. This sequence joins TRBV29-1 and TRBJ1-2, with 9 bases matching TRBD1. The ends lost 5 bases at V and 6 bases at J; junction bases unmatched: 7. From germline, CDR1 is SQVTM and CDR2 ANQGSEA. The length of the CDR3 is 13 residues.

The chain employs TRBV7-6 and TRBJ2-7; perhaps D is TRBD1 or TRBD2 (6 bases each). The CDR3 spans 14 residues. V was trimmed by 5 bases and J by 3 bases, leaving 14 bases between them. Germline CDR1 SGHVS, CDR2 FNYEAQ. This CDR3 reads CASSPGAGDYEQYF. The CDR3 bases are TGTGCCAGCAGCCCGGGGGCAGGGGACTACGAGCAGTACTTC.

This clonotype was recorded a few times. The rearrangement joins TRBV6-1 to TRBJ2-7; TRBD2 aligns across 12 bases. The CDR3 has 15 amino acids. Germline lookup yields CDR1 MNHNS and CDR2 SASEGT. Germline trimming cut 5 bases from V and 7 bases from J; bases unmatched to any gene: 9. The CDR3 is CASSLPLAGGWEQYV. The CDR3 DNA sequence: TGTGCCAGCAGTCTCCCGCTAGCGGGGGGGTGGGAGCAGTACGTC.